This is a list of T cell receptor beta chains from one sample in a study of T cells after yellow fever vaccination. TCRdb re-called the 5' RACE reads with MiXCR, one entry per CDR3 protein. The data hold roughly 120,000 distinct CDR3 sequences, with nearly 7.5% observed a single time. Sample: CD4+ T cells sorted from PBMCs, taken around 10 days after the first yellow fever vaccination. The receptors were sampled from a man between 18 and 35 years old who received the YFV17D yellow fever vaccine. CDR3s include the opening cysteine and the closing phenylalanine or tryptophan. D genes are given only for firm matches. Clone sizes are given selectively: once, few, many, or a class where the clone is expanded.

J gene,D gene,V gene,clone size,CDR3 protein,CDR3 DNA
TRBJ2-1,TRBD1,TRBV7-9,many,CASSRGGEFSNEQFF,TGTGCCAGCAGCCGAGGGGGCGAATTTTCGAATGAGCAGTTCTTC
TRBJ1-2,.,TRBV20-1,many,CSARDRRSGGYTF,TGCAGTGCTAGAGACCGCAGGAGCGGTGGCTACACCTTC
TRBJ2-3,.,TRBV24-1,many,CATRGAQGTDTQYF,TGTGCCACCAGAGGCGCGCAGGGCACAGATACGCAGTATTTT
TRBJ2-3,.,TRBV5-6,.,CASSLPGVSTDTQYF,TGTGCCAGCAGCTTGCCCGGCGTTAGCACAGATACGCAGTATTTT
TRBJ2-2,.,TRBV4-2,many,CASSQSTGELFF,TGTGCCAGCAGCCAGAGCACCGGGGAGCTGTTTTTT
TRBJ1-1,.,TRBV6-6,many,CASSYTEGEAFF,TGTGCCAGCAGTTACACCGAGGGTGAAGCTTTCTTT
TRBJ1-2,TRBD1,TRBV5-6,many,CASSLTGAPGYTF,TGTGCCAGCAGCTTGACAGGGGCTCCGGGCTACACCTTC
TRBJ2-1,TRBD2,TRBV2,many,CASSPLAGGIHEQFF,TGTGCCAGCAGTCCTCTAGCGGGGGGTATCCATGAGCAGTTCTTC
TRBJ1-1,TRBD1,TRBV11-3,.,CASSLGGGQTNTEAFF,TGTGCCAGCAGCTTAGGGGGGGGACAGACCAACACTGAAGCTTTCTTT
TRBJ1-2,TRBD1,TRBV5-4,few,CASSLNRGDYGYTF,TGTGCCAGCAGCTTGAACAGGGGAGACTATGGCTACACCTTC
TRBJ2-3,TRBD1,TRBV23-1,many,CASSPQGATDTQYF,TGCGCCAGCAGTCCCCAGGGGGCAACAGATACGCAGTATTTT
TRBJ1-6,TRBD1,TRBV25-1,many,CASRDRGSSYNSPLHF,TGTGCCAGCAGGGACAGGGGAAGCTCCTATAATTCACCCCTCCACTTT
TRBJ2-1,TRBD2,TRBV3-1,many,CASSHGLAGSADNEQFF,TGTGCCAGCAGCCACGGACTAGCGGGGAGCGCGGACAATGAGCAGTTCTTC
TRBJ2-5,TRBD2,TRBV4-2,many,CASQDRAGGKQETQYF,TGTGCCAGCCAAGATCGGGCGGGGGGGAAACAAGAGACCCAGTACTTC
TRBJ2-2,.,TRBV6-4,many,CASSGQNTGELFF,TGTGCCAGCAGTGGACAGAACACCGGGGAGCTGTTTTTT
TRBJ2-3,.,TRBV7-6,many,CASSLALTGAGTDTQYF,TGTGCCAGCAGCTTAGCCCTAACGGGGGCGGGCACAGATACGCAGTATTTT
TRBJ2-6,.,TRBV5-1,.,CASSLFRASSGANVLTF,TGCGCCAGCAGCTTGTTCCGGGCCAGCTCTGGGGCCAACGTCCTGACTTTC
TRBJ1-1,.,TRBV6-5,many,CASSYLGFWGTEAFF,TGTGCCAGCAGTTATTTGGGATTTTGGGGCACTGAAGCTTTCTTT
TRBJ1-2,.,TRBV28,few,CASSLDYGGLGSRGYTF,TGTGCCAGCAGCCTAGATTATGGGGGACTGGGCTCGAGAGGCTACACCTTC
TRBJ2-5,TRBD2,TRBV12-3/TRBV12-4,many,CASSSWGSGDRETQYF,TGTGCCAGCAGCTCATGGGGTAGCGGGGACCGGGAGACCCAGTACTTC
TRBJ2-2,TRBD1,TRBV2,many,CASNGQGANTGELFF,TGTGCCAGCAATGGACAGGGCGCGAACACCGGGGAGCTGTTTTTT
TRBJ2-1,TRBD2,TRBV12-3/TRBV12-4,.,CALSGGNLGGQTYNEQFF,TGTGCCCTCAGCGGGGGCAACCTAGGGGGGCAAACCTACAATGAGCAGTTCTTC
TRBJ2-3,TRBD1,TRBV28,many,CASGTGPTDTQYF,TGTGCCAGCGGGACAGGGCCCACAGATACGCAGTATTTT
TRBJ2-3,.,TRBV7-2,many,CASSLELNTQYF,TGTGCCAGCAGCTTAGAACTGAATACGCAGTATTTT
TRBJ2-3,.,TRBV10-3,many,CAISGGQLRFTDTQYF,TGTGCCATCAGTGGGGGGCAACTAAGGTTCACAGATACGCAGTATTTT
TRBJ2-6,.,TRBV28,many,CASGGHSGANVLTF,TGTGCCAGCGGGGGGCACTCTGGGGCCAACGTCCTGACTTTC
TRBJ2-7,.,TRBV5-4,many,CASSLRGSNSYEQYF,TGTGCCAGCAGCCTACGGGGGTCCAACTCCTACGAGCAGTACTTC
TRBJ2-1,.,TRBV12-3/TRBV12-4,many,CASSFLYLHGEQFF,TGTGCCAGCAGTTTCCTCTACTTGCACGGCGAGCAGTTCTTC
TRBJ2-5,.,TRBV4-2,medium-sized,CASSQGDAEETQYF,TGTGCCAGCAGCCAGGGGGACGCGGAAGAGACCCAGTACTTC
TRBJ2-3,.,TRBV7-9,.,CAGWTEGTDTQYF,TGTGCCGGATGGACAGAGGGCACAGATACGCAGTATTTT
TRBJ1-5,.,TRBV7-9,many,CASSLAGGGGNQPQHF,TGTGCCAGCAGCTTAGCGGGGGGAGGGGGCAATCAGCCCCAGCATTTT
TRBJ2-3,.,TRBV30,few,CAWGRRDTQYF,TGTGCCTGGGGACGAAGGGATACGCAGTATTTT
TRBJ2-5,TRBD1,TRBV4-3,few,CASSPTRVTGGWETQYF,TGCGCCAGCAGCCCGACTAGAGTCACAGGGGGCTGGGAGACCCAGTACTTC
TRBJ2-7,TRBD2,TRBV30,many,CAWSAPPRLAREQYF,TGTGCCTGGAGTGCTCCCCCACGACTAGCTCGTGAGCAGTACTTC
TRBJ2-3,.,TRBV18,few,CASSIASTDTQYF,TGTGCCAGCTCAATAGCTAGCACAGATACGCAGTATTTT
TRBJ2-3,TRBD1,TRBV6-1,many,CASSHGSTGLSDTQYF,TGTGCCAGCAGCCACGGGTCGACAGGGCTTTCAGATACGCAGTATTTT
TRBJ1-2,.,TRBV6-5,many,CASSALVGGYTF,TGTGCCAGCAGCGCCCTTGTAGGGGGCTACACCTTC
TRBJ1-4,TRBD1,TRBV20-1,many,CSASWDRGYEKLFF,TGCAGTGCTAGTTGGGACAGGGGGTATGAAAAACTGTTTTTT
TRBJ1-1,TRBD1,TRBV19,many,CATIWTGRFTEAFF,TGTGCCACAATATGGACAGGGAGATTCACTGAAGCTTTCTTT
TRBJ2-5,.,TRBV3-1,many,CASSRRQETQYF,TGTGCCAGCAGCCGGCGCCAAGAGACCCAGTACTTC
TRBJ2-7,.,TRBV20-1,many,CSARAGASYEQYF,TGCAGTGCTAGAGCCGGGGCGTCCTACGAGCAGTACTTC
TRBJ1-1,.,TRBV4-1,many,CASRKTVFGANTEAFF,TGCGCCAGCAGGAAGACAGTCTTCGGTGCGAACACTGAAGCTTTCTTT
TRBJ2-1,TRBD1,TRBV7-3,many,CASSPQGAQNEQFF,TGTGCCAGCAGCCCCCAGGGGGCGCAGAATGAGCAGTTCTTC
TRBJ2-5,.,TRBV6-6,many,CASKYVKTETQYF,TGTGCCAGCAAATACGTAAAAACGGAGACCCAGTACTTC
TRBJ2-3,TRBD1,TRBV10-1,many,CASSGGPGTGVTDTQYF,TGCGCCAGCAGTGGGGGTCCCGGGACAGGGGTCACAGATACGCAGTATTTT
TRBJ2-3,.,TRBV29-1,few,CSSLAFTDTQYF,TGCAGCTCCCTGGCCTTCACAGATACGCAGTATTTT
TRBJ2-3,.,TRBV3-1,many,CASSQDSTDTQYF,TGTGCCAGCAGCCAGGACAGCACAGATACGCAGTATTTT